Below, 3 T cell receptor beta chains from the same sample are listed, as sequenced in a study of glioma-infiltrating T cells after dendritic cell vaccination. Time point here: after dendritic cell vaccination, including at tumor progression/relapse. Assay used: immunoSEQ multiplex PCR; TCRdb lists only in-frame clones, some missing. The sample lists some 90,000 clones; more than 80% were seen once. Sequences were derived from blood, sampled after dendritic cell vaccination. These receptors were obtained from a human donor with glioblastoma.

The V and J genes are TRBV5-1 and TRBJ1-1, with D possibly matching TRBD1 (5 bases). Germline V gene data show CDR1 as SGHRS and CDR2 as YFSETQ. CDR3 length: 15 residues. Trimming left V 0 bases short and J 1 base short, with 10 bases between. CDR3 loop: CASSLERQKNTEAFF. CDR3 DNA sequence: TGCGCCAGCAGCTTGGAACGACAGAAGAACACTGAAGCTTTCTTT.

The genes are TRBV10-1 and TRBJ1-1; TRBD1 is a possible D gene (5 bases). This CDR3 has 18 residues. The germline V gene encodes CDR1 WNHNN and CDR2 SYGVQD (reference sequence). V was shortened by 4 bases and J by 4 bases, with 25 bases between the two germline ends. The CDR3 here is CASSGRSRGRSWGTEAFF. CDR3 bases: TGCGCCAGCAGTGGTCGAAGTAGGGGCAGATCGTGGGGCACTGAAGCTTTCTTT.

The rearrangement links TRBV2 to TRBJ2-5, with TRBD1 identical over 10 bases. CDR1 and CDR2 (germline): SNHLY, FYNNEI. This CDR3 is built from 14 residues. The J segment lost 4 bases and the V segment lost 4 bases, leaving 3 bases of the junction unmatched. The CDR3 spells CASSGTGGGETQYF. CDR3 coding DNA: TGTGCCAGCAGTGGGACAGGGGGTGGAGAGACCCAGTACTTC.